These 28 T cell receptor beta chains originate from one sample sequenced in a study of CD8 T cells in ankylosing spondylitis. Whole-study results and caveats: Characteristic, it appeared, of ankylosing spondylitis blood was a TCR beta motif of about eight highly homologous variants.

These receptors lack a known antigen. TCRdb re-analysed the 5' RACE reads in MiXCR, keeping a single row per CDR3 protein. The sample lists around 890,000 distinct CDR3 sequences; approximately 12% were seen once. Sequencing was carried out using blood, either unsorted or a sorted T cell fraction (not recorded which). All receptors derive from a male donor with ankylosing spondylitis.

The chain couples TRBV29-1 to TRBJ2-3; 10 bases line up with TRBD2. There are 17 residues in the CDR3. Germline-derived CDR1 and CDR2 are SQVTM and ANQGSEA. V shed 5 bases, J shed 2 bases, and the junction held 13 bases outside the gene matches. CDR3 amino acids: CSVRSSFSGRNTDTQYF. CDR3 coding DNA: TGCAGCGTTAGGTCCTCCTTTAGCGGGAGGAACACAGATACGCAGTATTTT.

This clonotype has at least ten counts. A junction boundary mismatches the germline segment, possibly from a read error. This chain joins TRBV7-2 and TRBJ2-3; D remains ambiguous. The length of the CDR3 is 13 residues. Germline lookup yields CDR1 SGHTA and CDR2 FQGNSA. The CDR3, as DNA: TGCGCCAGCAGCCTCTCGATCGCAGATACGCAGTATTTT. It translates to CASSLSIADTQYF.

This sequence joins TRBV20-1 and TRBJ2-7; TRBD1 agrees at 7 bases. The CDR3 runs 12 residues. CDR1 DFQATT and CDR2 SNEGSKA come from the germline V gene (reference sequence). CDR3 DNA: TGCAGAGCAACGACAGGGAGATACGAGCAGTACTTC. Residues: CRATTGRYEQYF.

The chain carries TRBV20-1 and TRBJ2-7; D may be TRBD2 (5 bases). Germline V lookup: CDR1 DFQATT, CDR2 SNEGSKA (reference sequence). The CDR3 extends over 12 amino acids. Trimming shortened V by 1 base and J by 5 bases, and 9 bases separated the two germline ends. In DNA form, the CDR3 reads TGCAGTGCTAGAGTCCTAGCTGACGAGCAGTACTTC. Translated: CSARVLADEQYF.

This chain links TRBV20-1 with TRBJ2-6, with D perhaps matching TRBD1 (5 bases). The CDR3 runs 14 residues. Trimming stripped 5 bases from V and 4 bases from J, with 12 bases between. Germline V gene lookup returns CDR1 DFQATT and CDR2 SNEGSKA (reference sequence). The CDR3, as DNA: TGCAGTGCTGATGACAGCTCCGGGGCCAACGTCCTGACTTTC. Its protein is CSADDSSGANVLTF.

This clonotype has just a few counts. The V call is TRBV12-3 or TRBV12-4, the J call TRBJ1-3; D gene ambiguous. This CDR3 region has 12 residues. V lost 5 bases, J lost 4 bases, and 6 bases lay in between. CDR3 nucleotides: TGTGCCAGCAGTGTACAGGGAAACACCATATATTTT. Protein product: CASSVQGNTIYF.

The J gene is TRBJ1-1, the V gene TRBV6-1, with a weak D call TRBD1 (5 bases). Germline V gene lookup returns CDR1 MNHNS and CDR2 SASEGT. Between the trimmed V and J ends, which lost 6 bases and 3 bases, there was a span of 14 bases. CDR3 length: 14 amino acids. The CDR3 region is CASSRTPGDTEAFF. The CDR3 DNA sequence: TGTGCCAGCAGCCGGACACCCGGGGACACTGAAGCTTTCTTT.

V is TRBV20-1 and J is TRBJ2-7, with D tentatively TRBD2 (6 bases). The germline V and J ends were trimmed by 3 bases and 6 bases, with 18 bases remaining between them. The CDR3 extends over 14 amino acids. From germline, CDR1 is DFQATT and CDR2 SNEGSKA (reference sequence). The CDR3 loop is CSASRDSLFSEQYF. The CDR3 region has the DNA TGCAGTGCTAGCCGGGACTCCCTTTTTTCCGAGCAGTACTTC.

This rearrangement joins TRBV24-1 to TRBJ1-2; D not resolved. The CDR3 spans 12 residues. The V and J ends lost 7 bases and 8 bases respectively, with 13 bases between them. Germline CDR1 is KGHDR and CDR2 is SFDVKD. As DNA, the CDR3 is TGTGCCACCAGAGATATGATTGGAGGCTACACCTTC. It translates to CATRDMIGGYTF.

This rearrangement joins TRBV9 to TRBJ2-7; D might be TRBD2 (5 bases). Germline CDR1 reads SGDLS; CDR2 reads YYNGEE. The length of the CDR3 is 13 residues. V was pared by 0 bases and J by 7 bases, with 11 bases between. Here the CDR3 reads CASSVDAGGEQYF. The DNA of the CDR3 is TGTGCCAGCAGCGTAGACGCGGGTGGAGAGCAGTACTTC.

The V gene is TRBV7-2, the J gene TRBJ2-7, with TRBD1 identical over 10 bases. The CDR3 length is 14 residues. Germline V CDR1 and CDR2: SGHTA, FQGNSA. V lost 6 bases to trimming and J lost 7 bases; unmatched junction nucleotides: 9. In nucleotides, the CDR3 is TGTGCCAGCAGTCCGGGACAGGGGTTTGGGGAGCAGTACTTC. Encoded protein: CASSPGQGFGEQYF.

This clonotype was counted only a few times. A junction boundary mismatches the germline segment, possibly from a read error. The chain couples TRBV28 to TRBJ1-5, with TRBD1 as a possible D gene (5 bases). Germline V gene data show CDR1 as MDHEN and CDR2 as SYDVKM. The CDR3 runs 12 residues. CDR3 bases: TGTGCCAGCAGAGACAGCACTCAGCCCCAGCATTTT. It is translated as CASRDSTQPQHF.

V gene TRBV20-1 combines with J gene TRBJ2-1; D is unresolved. Germline values: CDR1 DFQATT, CDR2 SNEGSKA (reference sequence). CDR3 length: 16 residues. The V and J ends lost 0 bases and 6 bases respectively, with 18 bases between them. The CDR3 DNA sequence: TGCAGTGCTAGAGATAGGAGAGTGGGCTTACCCAATGAGCAGTTCTTC. Translated, it gives CSARDRRVGLPNEQFF.

The table lists this clonotype with a few counts. V gene TRBV6-2 or TRBV6-3 combines with J gene TRBJ2-5, with 8 bases lining up with TRBD2. Per germline, CDR1 MNHEY and CDR2 SVGEGT. V was pared by 0 bases and J by 7 bases, with 7 bases of the junction left unmatched. This CDR3 region has 15 residues. CDR3 coding DNA: TGTGCCAGCAGTTACTCAGCGGGAGCGGTGTGGACCCAGTACTTC. This codes for CASSYSAGAVWTQYF.

The rearrangement joins TRBV6-1 to TRBJ2-1; 9 bases agree with TRBD1. Looked up from germline, CDR1 is MNHNS and CDR2 is SASEGT. The CDR3 loop spans 14 amino acids. The V and J ends lost 8 bases and 9 bases, in that order; junction bases with no gene match: 11. CDR3 coding DNA: TGTGCCAGCTCCCCCGACAGGGGGTACGGTGAGCAGTTCTTC. It specifies CASSPDRGYGEQFF.

This clonotype was seen repeatedly, ten times or more. The V and J genes are TRBV20-1 and TRBJ2-3; 9 bases are shared with TRBD2. V gave up 4 bases and J gave up 0 bases; unmatched junction bases: 14. Per germline, CDR1 DFQATT and CDR2 SNEGSKA (reference sequence). The CDR3 loop spans 18 amino acids. The CDR3 sequence is CSATSHLRLAGSTDTQYF. The CDR3 DNA follows: TGCAGTGCTACGAGTCATCTTCGCCTAGCGGGAAGCACAGATACGCAGTATTTT.

V is TRBV27 and J is TRBJ2-7; 7 bases line up with TRBD1. The CDR3 extends over 15 amino acids. From germline, CDR1 is MNHEY and CDR2 SMNVEV (reference sequence). V lost 2 bases and J lost 6; bases outside the gene matches: 10. CDR3 region: CASSLEGAFPGEQYF. Here the CDR3 DNA reads TGTGCCAGCAGTTTAGAGGGGGCGTTTCCTGGCGAGCAGTACTTC.

The V and J genes are TRBV7-2 and TRBJ2-2, with 8 bases fitting TRBD1. V lost 5 bases, J lost 7 bases, and 9 bases stayed unmatched. Per the germline V gene, CDR1 is SGHTA and CDR2 is FQGNSA. The CDR3 covers 15 residues. CDR3 nucleotides: TGTGCCAGCAGCGGACCGGGACAGGTCTACGGGGAGCTGTTTTTT. Translated, it gives CASSGPGQVYGELFF.

This clonotype has more than one count but fewer than ten. The gene calls are TRBV28 and TRBJ1-1; D gene uncertain. The germline gives CDR1 MDHEN, CDR2 SYDVKM. This CDR3 is built from 15 residues. With 1 base removed from V and 2 bases from J, the gap between germline ends came to 11 bases. CDR3 nucleotides: TGTGCCAGCAGTTTATCGCGAGCAGGAAACACTGAAGCTTTCTTT. Protein sequence: CASSLSRAGNTEAFF.

This clonotype was recorded a few times. This chain uses TRBV20-1 with TRBJ1-1, with D unresolved. CDR3 length: 10 amino acids. With 3 bases removed from V and 10 bases from J, the gap between germline ends came to 9 bases. Germline V gene lookup returns CDR1 DFQATT and CDR2 SNEGSKA (reference sequence). CDR3 amino acids: CSARALAAFF. The DNA of the CDR3 is TGCAGTGCTAGGGCCCTCGCAGCTTTCTTT.

A few counts support this clonotype. This chain joins TRBV18 and TRBJ2-1; D gene ambiguous. Germline-derived CDR1 and CDR2 are KGHSH and LQKENI. The CDR3 has 14 residues. The germline V and J ends were trimmed by 1 base and 4 bases, with 8 bases remaining between them. The CDR3 sequence: CASSPLPGYNEQFF. The CDR3, as DNA: TGTGCCAGCTCACCACTGCCGGGTTACAATGAGCAGTTCTTC. The full variable domain, completed using reference TRBV18 and TRBJ2-1, is NAGVMQNPRHLVRRRGQEARLRCSPMKGHSHVYWYRQLPEEGLKFMVYLQKENIIDESGMPKERFSAEFPKEGPSILRIQQVVRGDSAAYFCASSPLPGYNEQFFGPGTRLTVL.

V and J are TRBV20-1 and TRBJ2-3; the D is unclear. Between the trimmed V and J ends, which lost 0 bases and 0 bases, there was a span of 13 bases. Germline V lookup: CDR1 DFQATT, CDR2 SNEGSKA (reference sequence). The CDR3 sequence is 16 residues long. For the CDR3, the DNA is TGCAGTGCTAGAGATCCTTACACCTCGAGCACAGATACGCAGTATTTT. It yields the protein CSARDPYTSSTDTQYF.

This clonotype turned up a few times. V gene TRBV7-3 combines with J gene TRBJ1-1; D not certain. Germline CDR1 is SGHTA and CDR2 is FQGTGA. This CDR3 spans 17 amino acids. V was trimmed by 3 bases and J by 1 base, leaving 18 bases between them. The CDR3 coding sequence is TGTGCCAGCAGCTTTCCCCTAAATCGGGATCCGAACACTGAAGCTTTCTTT. Residues: CASSFPLNRDPNTEAFF.

This clonotype has just a few counts. The chain couples TRBV6-1 to TRBJ2-5; D gene uncertain. This CDR3 is built from 14 residues. Germline lookup yields CDR1 MNHNS and CDR2 SASEGT. Trimming cost V 1 base and J 4 bases, with 10 bases left between them. CDR3 region: CASSEGTRRETQYF. CDR3 nucleotides: TGTGCCAGCAGTGAAGGGACCCGACGAGAGACCCAGTACTTC.

Only a few counts were recorded for this clonotype. The V gene is TRBV10-3, the J gene TRBJ2-1; 8 bases line up with TRBD2. V was pared by 0 bases and J by 7 bases, with 5 bases of the junction left unmatched. The CDR3 spans 15 residues. Germline CDR1 and CDR2: ENHRY and SYGVKD. CDR3 in amino acids: CAISESAGERNEQFF. The CDR3 bases are TGTGCCATCAGTGAGTCAGCGGGAGAACGGAATGAGCAGTTCTTC.

The chain recombines TRBV5-1 with TRBJ1-1, with a possible D match to TRBD1 (6 bases). From germline, CDR1 is SGHRS and CDR2 YFSETQ. Trimming took off 5 bases at V and 1 base at J, with 12 bases between the two ends. This CDR3 comprises 14 residues. CDR3 amino acids: CASRPLGQNTEAFF. CDR3 in DNA: TGCGCCAGCAGACCGCTGGGACAGAACACTGAAGCTTTCTTT.

There are a few counts of this clonotype. V usage is TRBV6-2 or TRBV6-3 and J usage is TRBJ1-2; D unresolved. V was trimmed by 5 bases and J by 8 bases, leaving 12 bases between them. The CDR3 consists of 12 residues. CDR1 is MNHEY and CDR2 is SVGEGT in the germline V gene. CDR3 sequence (DNA): TGTGCCAGCAGTACGGGGATTTACGGCTACACCTTC. Amino acids: CASSTGIYGYTF.

This clonotype has just a few counts. The chain couples TRBV25-1 to TRBJ2-5; tentatively, D is TRBD1 or TRBD2 (5 bases each). This CDR3 is 13 amino acids long. V was shortened by 6 bases and J by 5 bases, with 13 bases between the two germline ends. Looked up from germline, CDR1 is MGHDK and CDR2 is SYGVNS. The CDR3 region is CASRRGVPETQYF. The DNA for the CDR3 is TGTGCCAGCAGGAGAGGGGTACCGGAGACCCAGTACTTC.